The T cell receptor (beta chain) described here comes from a study of T cell repertoires in cytomegalovirus infection. About the study: CMV epitopes used comprised recently identified HLA-C-restricted ones and well-studied HLA-B-restricted ones. Indicated by public TCR beta signatures were CMV infection and matching HLA type. Study observations and caveats: The ex vivo response was dominated by HLA-C-restricted CMV-specific TCR beta clonotypes.

V lost 8 bases to trimming and J lost 2 bases; unmatched junction nucleotides: 5. Germline V gene lookup returns CDR1 MNHEY and CDR2 SMNVEV (reference sequence). The CDR3 extends over 14 amino acids. This clonotype has a count of ten or more. The target antigen is unknown. TCRdb fed the reads into MiXCR, producing one record per CDR3 protein. This table holds about 920,000 distinct CDR3 sequences, approximately 32% found once. The TCR was taken from a human donor in good health (CMV status not recorded). Some clones in this sample may be carry-over from other donors' samples. The V and J genes are TRBV27 and TRBJ1-5; the match to TRBD1 covers 8 bases. The source material was cultured CD8+ T cells from PBMCs, sampled from culture after CMV antigen stimulation. CDR3 sequence reads: CASWTGFGNQPQHF. The CDR3 region has the DNA TGTGCCAGCTGGACAGGGTTCGGCAATCAGCCCCAGCATTTT.